This is a list of T cell receptor beta chains from one sample in a study of cytomegalovirus exposure and HLA in healthy donors. Profiled with immunoSEQ multiplex PCR; TCRdb holds only in-frame clones, not every one. This sample has around 100,000 clones, with around 64% found just once. Sequenced material: PBMCs. The receptors here all came from a man aged 25-40 years in good health and CMV-seronegative. Both conserved end residues are part of each CDR3. The D gene is left open where the match is weak. The size of a clone is reported for some rows only, either as once, few or many, or as a class for expanded clones.

TRBJ1-1,TRBD1,-,TRBV30,CAWSSRGDTEAFF,TGTGCCTGGAGTTCCAGGGGGGACACTGAAGCTTTCTTT
TRBJ1-1,-,-,TRBV2,CASFWGENTEAFF,TGTGCCAGCTTTTGGGGGGAGAACACTGAAGCTTTCTTT
TRBJ2-2,TRBD2,few,TRBV10-3,CATATGGGSGELFF,TGTGCCACCGCGACGGGCGGGGGGTCCGGGGAGCTGTTTTTT
TRBJ2-1,-,-,TRBV13,CASSSQGSLFNEQFF,TGTGCCAGCAGCTCCCAAGGGAGTCTTTTTAATGAGCAGTTCTTC
TRBJ1-5,TRBD1,once,TRBV10-1,CASSEGTDPREPQHF,TGCGCCAGCAGTGAGGGGACAGACCCCAGAGAGCCCCAGCATTTT
TRBJ2-5,-,once,TRBV7-2,CASSLQAVTLQTQYF,TGTGCCAGCAGCTTACAGGCAGTGACCCTACAGACCCAGTACTTC
TRBJ1-1,TRBD1,-,TRBV7-2,CASGTANTEAFF,TGTGCCAGCGGGACAGCAAACACTGAAGCTTTCTTT
TRBJ2-5,-,-,TRBV7-2,CASSAWEVETQYF,TGTGCCAGCAGCGCCTGGGAGGTGGAGACCCAGTACTTC
TRBJ1-1,TRBD1,few,TRBV5-4,CASSVVGTAEAFF,TGTGCCAGCAGCGTAGTCGGGACAGCTGAAGCTTTCTTT
TRBJ1-1,-,-,TRBV7-2,CASSLGSSGAFF,TGTGCCAGCAGCTTAGGGTCCTCGGGGGCTTTCTTT
TRBJ2-3,-,-,TRBV14,CASSQQKTDTQYF,TGTGCCAGCAGCCAACAGAAAACGGATACGCAGTATTTT
TRBJ2-2,-,-,TRBV30,CAWSVQNSPGELFF,TGTGCCTGGAGTGTACAGAACAGCCCTGGGGAGCTGTTTTTT
TRBJ2-1,TRBD2,-,TRBV7-9,CASSPPSGAWIEQFF,TGTGCCAGCAGCCCCCCTAGCGGGGCGTGGATTGAGCAGTTCTTC
TRBJ2-7,-,-,TRBV28,CASKPLVPVGYEQYF,TGTGCCAGCAAGCCCCTAGTACCAGTCGGCTACGAGCAGTACTTC
TRBJ2-5,TRBD2,-,TRBV14,CASSTGLAGRKETQYF,TGTGCCAGCAGCACGGGACTAGCGGGGCGGAAAGAGACCCAGTACTTC
TRBJ2-7,-,-,TRBV4-1,CASSKGPGNYEQYF,TGCGCCAGCAGCAAGGGTCCAGGGAACTACGAGCAGTACTTC
TRBJ1-2,-,once,TRBV11-2,CASSAWDTGYTF,TGTGCCAGCAGCGCCTGGGACACCGGCTACACCTTC
TRBJ2-6,TRBD1,few,TRBV6-4,CASSDSGGAGANVLTF,TGTGCCAGCAGTGACTCAGGGGGCGCTGGGGCCAACGTCCTGACTTTC
TRBJ1-2,-,-,TRBV6-1,CASRPDTANYGYTF,TGTGCCAGCAGACCCGACACAGCTAACTATGGCTACACCTTC
TRBJ2-2,-,-,TRBV7-2,CASSLAGGTGELFF,TGTGCCAGCAGCTTAGCGGGGGGAACCGGGGAGCTGTTTTTT